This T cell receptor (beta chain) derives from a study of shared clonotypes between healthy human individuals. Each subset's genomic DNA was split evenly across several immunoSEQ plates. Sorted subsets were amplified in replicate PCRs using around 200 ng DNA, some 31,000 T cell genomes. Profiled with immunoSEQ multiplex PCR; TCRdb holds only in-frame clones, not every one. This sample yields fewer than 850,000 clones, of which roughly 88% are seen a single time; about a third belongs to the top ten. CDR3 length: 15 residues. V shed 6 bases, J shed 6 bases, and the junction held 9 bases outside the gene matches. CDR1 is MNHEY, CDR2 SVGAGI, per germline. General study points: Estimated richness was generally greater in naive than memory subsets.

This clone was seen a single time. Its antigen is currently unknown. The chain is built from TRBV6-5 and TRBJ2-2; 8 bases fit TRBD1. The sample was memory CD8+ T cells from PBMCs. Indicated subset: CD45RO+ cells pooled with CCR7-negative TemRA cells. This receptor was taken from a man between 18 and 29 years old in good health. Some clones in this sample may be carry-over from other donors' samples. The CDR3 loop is CASSPDRVKAGELFF. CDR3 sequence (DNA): TGTGCCAGCAGCCCGGACAGGGTGAAGGCCGGGGAGCTGTTTTTT.